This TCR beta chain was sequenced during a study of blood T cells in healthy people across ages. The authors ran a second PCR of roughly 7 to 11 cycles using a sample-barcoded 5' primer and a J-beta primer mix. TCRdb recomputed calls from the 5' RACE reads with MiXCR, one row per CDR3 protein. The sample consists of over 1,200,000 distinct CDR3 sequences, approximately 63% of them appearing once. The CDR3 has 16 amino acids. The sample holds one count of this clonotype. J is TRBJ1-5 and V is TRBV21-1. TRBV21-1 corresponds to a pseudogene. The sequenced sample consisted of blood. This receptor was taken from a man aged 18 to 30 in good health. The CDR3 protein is CASSKEGRRVNQPQHF. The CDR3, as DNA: TGTGCCAGCAGCAAAGAGGGCAGGAGGGTGAATCAGCCCCAGCATTTT.